The subject of this entry is one TCR beta chain. After constant-region reverse-primer amplification, full-length variable regions underwent semi-nested PCR with Nested Universal Primer A. TCRdb reanalysed the 5' RACE reads using MiXCR and keeps one entry per CDR3 protein. The sample lists roughly 52,000 distinct CDR3 sequences, roughly 17% seen once, with approximately 2.1% in the top ten. Trimming removed 7 bases from V and 12 bases from J; junction bases left unmatched: 10. The CDR3 is 14 amino acids. Per the germline V gene, CDR1 is SEHNR and CDR2 is FQNEAQ (reference sequence). The sequence was obtained from a female donor with breast cancer. Sequencing was performed on naive CD4+ T cells sorted from blood. Documented subset: naive CD4+ T cells, CD4+CD45RA+CD25-. The chain is built from TRBV7-9 and TRBJ2-1; 12 bases fit TRBD2. As DNA, the CDR3 is TGTGCCAGCACCCTAGCGGGAGGGCCCAGTGGGCAGTTCTTC. Its translation is CASTLAGGPSGQFF.